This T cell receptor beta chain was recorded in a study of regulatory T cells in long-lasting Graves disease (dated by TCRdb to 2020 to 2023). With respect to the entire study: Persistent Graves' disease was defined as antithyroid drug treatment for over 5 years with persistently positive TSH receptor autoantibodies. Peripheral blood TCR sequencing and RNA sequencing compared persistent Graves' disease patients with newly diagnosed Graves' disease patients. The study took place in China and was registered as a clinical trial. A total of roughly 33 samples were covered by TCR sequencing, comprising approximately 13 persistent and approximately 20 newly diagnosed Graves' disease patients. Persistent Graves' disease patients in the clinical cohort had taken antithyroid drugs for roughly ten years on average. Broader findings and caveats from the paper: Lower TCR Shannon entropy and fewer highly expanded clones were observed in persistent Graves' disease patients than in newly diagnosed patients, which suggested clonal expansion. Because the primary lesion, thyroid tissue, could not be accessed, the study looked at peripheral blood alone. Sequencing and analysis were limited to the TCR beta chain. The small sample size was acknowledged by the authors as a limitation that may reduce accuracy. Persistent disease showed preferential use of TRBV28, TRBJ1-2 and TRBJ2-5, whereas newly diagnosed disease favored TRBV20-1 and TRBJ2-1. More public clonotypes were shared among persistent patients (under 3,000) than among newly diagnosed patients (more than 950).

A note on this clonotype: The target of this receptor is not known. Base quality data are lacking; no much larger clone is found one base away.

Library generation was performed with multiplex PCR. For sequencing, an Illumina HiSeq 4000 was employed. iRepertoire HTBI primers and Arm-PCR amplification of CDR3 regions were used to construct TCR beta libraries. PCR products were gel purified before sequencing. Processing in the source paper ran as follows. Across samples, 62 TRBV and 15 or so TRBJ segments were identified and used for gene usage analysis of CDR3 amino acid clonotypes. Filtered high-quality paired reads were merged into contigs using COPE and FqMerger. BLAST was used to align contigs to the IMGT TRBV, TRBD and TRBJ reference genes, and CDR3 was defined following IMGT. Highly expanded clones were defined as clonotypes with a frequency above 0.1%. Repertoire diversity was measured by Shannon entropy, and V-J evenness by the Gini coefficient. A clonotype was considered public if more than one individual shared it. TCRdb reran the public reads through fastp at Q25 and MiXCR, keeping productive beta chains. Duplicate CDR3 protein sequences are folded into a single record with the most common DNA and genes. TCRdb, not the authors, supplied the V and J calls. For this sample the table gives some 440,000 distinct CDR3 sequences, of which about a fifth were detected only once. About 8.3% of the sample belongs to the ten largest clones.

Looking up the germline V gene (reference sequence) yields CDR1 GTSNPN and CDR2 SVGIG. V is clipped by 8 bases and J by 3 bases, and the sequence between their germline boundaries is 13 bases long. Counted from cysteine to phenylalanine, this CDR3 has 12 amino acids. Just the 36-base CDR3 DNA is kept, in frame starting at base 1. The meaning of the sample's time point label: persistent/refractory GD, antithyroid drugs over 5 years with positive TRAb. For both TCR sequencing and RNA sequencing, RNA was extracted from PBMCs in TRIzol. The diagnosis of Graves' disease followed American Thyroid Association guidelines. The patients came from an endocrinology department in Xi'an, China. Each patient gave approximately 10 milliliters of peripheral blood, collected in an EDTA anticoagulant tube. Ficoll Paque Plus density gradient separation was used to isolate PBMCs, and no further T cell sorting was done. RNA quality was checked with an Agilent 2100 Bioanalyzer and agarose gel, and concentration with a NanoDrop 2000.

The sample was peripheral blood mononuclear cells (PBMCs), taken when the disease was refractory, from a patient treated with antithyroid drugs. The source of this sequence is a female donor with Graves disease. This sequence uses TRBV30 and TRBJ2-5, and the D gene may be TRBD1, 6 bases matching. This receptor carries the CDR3 CASKDSKETQYF. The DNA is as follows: TGTGCCAGCAAGGACAGTAAAGAGACCCAGTACTTC.